A single T cell receptor (beta chain) is shown here with its context. These data are taken from a study of CD8 T cells in Susac syndrome. CDR3 size: 12 residues. With 5 bases removed from V and 5 bases from J, the gap between germline ends came to 7 bases. Reverse transcription of roughly 0.45 to 1 ug RNA used random hexamers. TCRdb re-analysed the immunoSEQ multiplex PCR reads in MiXCR, keeping a single row per CDR3 protein. The sample has about 94,000 distinct CDR3 sequences; just under 95% are singletons. The rearrangement joins TRBV12-3 or TRBV12-4 to TRBJ1-5, with no clear D. The specimen sequenced was CD4+ T cells from PBMCs. The sequence was collected from a human donor with Susac syndrome. The CDR3 loop is CASSRVYQPQHF. CDR3 in DNA: TGTGCCAGCAGTAGGGTATATCAGCCCCAGCATTTT.